This T cell receptor (beta chain) comes out of a study of T cell changes during pregnancy in multiple sclerosis. The CDR3 is 15 residues long. Looked up from germline, CDR1 is LNHNV and CDR2 is YYDKDF (reference sequence). After removal of 1 base from V and 6 bases from J, the junction contained 6 bases not matched to a gene. The repertoire was sequenced with immunoSEQ multiplex PCR; TCRdb's copy has only in-frame clones and lacks some. The sample lists 70,000 or so clones, approximately 92% seen once, with around 2% in the top ten. The sample consisted of peripheral blood, taken in the third trimester of pregnancy. This receptor was identified in a female donor in good health, enrolled as a control in a pregnancy study. The chain employs TRBV15 and TRBJ1-2; the match to TRBD1 covers 9 bases. The CDR3 DNA follows: TGTGCCACCAGCAGAGGCGTGGACAGGGGACATGGCTACACCTTC. Translating it yields CATSRGVDRGHGYTF.